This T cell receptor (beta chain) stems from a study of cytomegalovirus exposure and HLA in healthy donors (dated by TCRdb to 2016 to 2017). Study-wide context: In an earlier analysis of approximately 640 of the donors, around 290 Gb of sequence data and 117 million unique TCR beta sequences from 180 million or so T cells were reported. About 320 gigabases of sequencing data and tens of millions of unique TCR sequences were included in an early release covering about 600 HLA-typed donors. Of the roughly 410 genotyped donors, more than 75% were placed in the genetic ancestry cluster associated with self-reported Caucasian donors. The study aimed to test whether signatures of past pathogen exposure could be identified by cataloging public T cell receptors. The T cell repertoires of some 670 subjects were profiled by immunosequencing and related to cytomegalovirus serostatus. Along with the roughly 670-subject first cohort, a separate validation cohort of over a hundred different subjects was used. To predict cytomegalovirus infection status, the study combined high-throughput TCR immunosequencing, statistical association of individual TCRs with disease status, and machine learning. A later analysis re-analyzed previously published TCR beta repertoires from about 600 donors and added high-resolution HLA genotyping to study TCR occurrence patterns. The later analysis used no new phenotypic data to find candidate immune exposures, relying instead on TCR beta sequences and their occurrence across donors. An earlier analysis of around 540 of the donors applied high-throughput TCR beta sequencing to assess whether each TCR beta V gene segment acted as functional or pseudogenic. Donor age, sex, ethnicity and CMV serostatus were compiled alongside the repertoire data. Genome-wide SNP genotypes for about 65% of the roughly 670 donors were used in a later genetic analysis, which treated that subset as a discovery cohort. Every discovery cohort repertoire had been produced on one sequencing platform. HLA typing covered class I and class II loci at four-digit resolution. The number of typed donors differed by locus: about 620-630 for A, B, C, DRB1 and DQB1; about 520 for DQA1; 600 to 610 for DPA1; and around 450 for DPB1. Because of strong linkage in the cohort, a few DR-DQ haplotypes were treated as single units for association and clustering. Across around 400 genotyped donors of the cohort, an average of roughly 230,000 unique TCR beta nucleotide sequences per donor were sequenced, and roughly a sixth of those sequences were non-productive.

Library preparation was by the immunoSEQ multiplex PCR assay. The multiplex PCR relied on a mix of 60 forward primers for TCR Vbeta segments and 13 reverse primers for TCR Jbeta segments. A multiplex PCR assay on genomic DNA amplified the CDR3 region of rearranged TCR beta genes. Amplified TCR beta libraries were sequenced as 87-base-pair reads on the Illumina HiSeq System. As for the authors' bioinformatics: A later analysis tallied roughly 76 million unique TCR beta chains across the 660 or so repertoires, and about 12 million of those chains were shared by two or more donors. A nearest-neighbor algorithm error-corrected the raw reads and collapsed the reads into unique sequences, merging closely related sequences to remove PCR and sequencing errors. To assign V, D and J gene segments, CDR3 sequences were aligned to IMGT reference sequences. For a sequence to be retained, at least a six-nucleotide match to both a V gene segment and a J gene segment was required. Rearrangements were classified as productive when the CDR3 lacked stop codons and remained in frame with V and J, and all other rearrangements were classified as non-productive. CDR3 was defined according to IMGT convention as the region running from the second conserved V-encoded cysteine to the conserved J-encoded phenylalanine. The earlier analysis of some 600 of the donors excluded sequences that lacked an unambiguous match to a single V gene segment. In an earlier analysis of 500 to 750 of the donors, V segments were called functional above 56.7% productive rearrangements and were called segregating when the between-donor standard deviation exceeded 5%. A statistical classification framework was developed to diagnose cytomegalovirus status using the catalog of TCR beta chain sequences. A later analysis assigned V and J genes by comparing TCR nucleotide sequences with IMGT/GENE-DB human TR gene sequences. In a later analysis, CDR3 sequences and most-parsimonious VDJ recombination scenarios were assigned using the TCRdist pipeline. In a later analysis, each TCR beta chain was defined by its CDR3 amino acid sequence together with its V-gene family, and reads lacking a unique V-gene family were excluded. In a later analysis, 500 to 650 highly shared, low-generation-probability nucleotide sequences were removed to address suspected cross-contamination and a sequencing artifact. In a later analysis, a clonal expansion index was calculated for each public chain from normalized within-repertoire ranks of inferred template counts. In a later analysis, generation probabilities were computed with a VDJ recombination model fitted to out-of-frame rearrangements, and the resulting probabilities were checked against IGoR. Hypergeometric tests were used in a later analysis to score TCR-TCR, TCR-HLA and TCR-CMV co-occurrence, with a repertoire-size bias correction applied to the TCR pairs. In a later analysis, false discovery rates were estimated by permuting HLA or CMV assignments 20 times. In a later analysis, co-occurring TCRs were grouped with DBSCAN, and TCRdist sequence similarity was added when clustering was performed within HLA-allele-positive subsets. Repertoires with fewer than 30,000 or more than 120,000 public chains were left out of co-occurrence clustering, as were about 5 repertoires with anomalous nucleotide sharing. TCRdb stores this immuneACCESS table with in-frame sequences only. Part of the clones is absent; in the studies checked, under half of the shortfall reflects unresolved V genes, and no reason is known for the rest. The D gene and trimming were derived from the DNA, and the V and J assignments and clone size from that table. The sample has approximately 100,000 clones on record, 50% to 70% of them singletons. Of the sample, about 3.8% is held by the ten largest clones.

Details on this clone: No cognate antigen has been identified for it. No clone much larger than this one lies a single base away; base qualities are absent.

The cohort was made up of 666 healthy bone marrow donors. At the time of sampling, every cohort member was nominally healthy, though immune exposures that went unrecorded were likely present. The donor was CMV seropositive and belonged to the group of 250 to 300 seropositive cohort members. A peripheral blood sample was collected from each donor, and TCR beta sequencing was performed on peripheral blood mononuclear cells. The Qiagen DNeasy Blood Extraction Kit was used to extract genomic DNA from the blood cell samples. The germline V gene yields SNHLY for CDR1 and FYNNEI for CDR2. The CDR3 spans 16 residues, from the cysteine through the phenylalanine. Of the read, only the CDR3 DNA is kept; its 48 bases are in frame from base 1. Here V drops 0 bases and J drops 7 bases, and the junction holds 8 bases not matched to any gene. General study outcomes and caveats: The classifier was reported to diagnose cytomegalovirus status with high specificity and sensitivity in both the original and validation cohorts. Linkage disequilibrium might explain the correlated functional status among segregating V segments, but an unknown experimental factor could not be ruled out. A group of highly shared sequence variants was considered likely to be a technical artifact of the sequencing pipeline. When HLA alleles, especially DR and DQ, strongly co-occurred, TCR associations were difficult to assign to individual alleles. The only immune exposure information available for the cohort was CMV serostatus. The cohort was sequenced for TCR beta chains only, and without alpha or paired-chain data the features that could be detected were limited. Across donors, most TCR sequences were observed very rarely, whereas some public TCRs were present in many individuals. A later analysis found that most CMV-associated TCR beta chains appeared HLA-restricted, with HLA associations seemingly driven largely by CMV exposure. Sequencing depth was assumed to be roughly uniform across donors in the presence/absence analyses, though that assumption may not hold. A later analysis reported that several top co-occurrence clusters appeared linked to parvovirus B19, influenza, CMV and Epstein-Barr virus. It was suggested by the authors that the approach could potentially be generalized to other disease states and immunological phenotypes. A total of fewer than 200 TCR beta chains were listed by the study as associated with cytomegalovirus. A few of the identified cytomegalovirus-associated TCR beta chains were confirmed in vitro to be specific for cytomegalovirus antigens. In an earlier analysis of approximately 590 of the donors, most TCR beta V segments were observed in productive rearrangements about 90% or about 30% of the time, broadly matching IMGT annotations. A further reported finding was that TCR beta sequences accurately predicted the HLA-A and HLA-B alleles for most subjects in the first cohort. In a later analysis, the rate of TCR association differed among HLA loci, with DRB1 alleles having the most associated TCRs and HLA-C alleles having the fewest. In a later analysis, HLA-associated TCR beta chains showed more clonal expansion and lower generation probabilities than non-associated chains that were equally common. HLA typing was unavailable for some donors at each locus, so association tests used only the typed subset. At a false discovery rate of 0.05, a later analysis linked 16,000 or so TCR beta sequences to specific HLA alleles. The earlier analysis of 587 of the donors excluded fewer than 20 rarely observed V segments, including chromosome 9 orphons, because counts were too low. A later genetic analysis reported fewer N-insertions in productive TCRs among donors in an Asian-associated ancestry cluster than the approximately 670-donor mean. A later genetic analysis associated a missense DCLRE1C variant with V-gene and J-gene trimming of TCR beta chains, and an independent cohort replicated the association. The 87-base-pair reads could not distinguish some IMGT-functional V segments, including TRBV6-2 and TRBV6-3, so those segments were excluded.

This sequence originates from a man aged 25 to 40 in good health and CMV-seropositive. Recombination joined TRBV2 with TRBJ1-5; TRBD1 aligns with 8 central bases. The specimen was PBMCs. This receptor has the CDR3 CASSEAETGGGQPQHF. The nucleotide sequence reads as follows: TGTGCCAGCAGTGAAGCGGAAACAGGGGGAGGACAGCCCCAGCATTTT.